One and the same sample provided the 29 T cell receptor beta chains below, sequenced in a study of metastatic and nonmetastatic thyroid tumors. Every patient was untreated before thyroid surgery. TCRdb reanalyzed the PCR reads via MiXCR. The table includes approximately 31,000 clones, 18% detected once. The source material was blood. These receptors were obtained from a female donor with papillary thyroid cancer or a benign thyroid nodule (not recorded which). Some clones in this sample may be carry-over from other donors' samples.

This clone was seen many times. CDR3 in amino acids: CATTVDSVNSPLHF. For the CDR3, the DNA is TGTGCCACCACCGTAGACAGCGTAAATTCACCCCTCCACTTT. This rearrangement joins TRBV2 to TRBJ1-6; possibly TRBD1 for D (5 bases). Germline V lookup: CDR1 SNHLY, CDR2 FYNNEI. This CDR3 comprises 14 residues. Trimming removed 10 bases at V and 7 bases at J, with 17 bases between.

This clone was seen at least ten times. The V gene is TRBV30, the J gene TRBJ1-2; D gene uncertain. Germline V gene data show CDR1 as GTSNPN and CDR2 as SVGIG (reference sequence). This CDR3 comprises 18 residues. V was shortened by 1 base and J by 0 bases, with 21 bases between the two germline ends. CDR3 DNA sequence: TGTGCCTGGAGTGGAAATCTCTACTTGGGTTCCGCTAACTATGGCTACACCTTC. Its translation: CAWSGNLYLGSANYGYTF.

Concerning this clone: A read error may produce the germline difference seen at one junction end. V and J are TRBV6-1 and TRBJ2-3; tentative D call: TRBD1 (7 bases). Germline V gene data show CDR1 as MNHNS and CDR2 as SASEGT. The length of the CDR3 is 17 residues. The CDR3 loop reads CASSEATGAGGTDTRYF. Here the CDR3 DNA reads TGTGCCAGCAGTGAAGCCACTGGGGCTGGAGGGACAGATACGCGGTATTTT.

This clone was observed many times. J is TRBJ1-6 and V is TRBV30; D gene unclear. Germline V gene sequence: CDR1 GTSNPN, CDR2 SVGIG (reference sequence). This CDR3 contains 11 residues. Trimming pared 5 bases from V and 5 bases from J, leaving 4 bases between. The CDR3 region has the DNA TGTGCCTGGGATAATAATTCACCCCTCCACTTT. Its protein is CAWDNNSPLHF.

The table lists this clone with many counts. This chain joins TRBV24-1 and TRBJ2-7; D is undetermined. V dropped 1 base and J dropped 3 bases, with 6 bases sitting between them. This CDR3 is 13 amino acids long. Looked up from germline, CDR1 is KGHDR and CDR2 is SFDVKD. CDR3 sequence: CATSDFNDYEQYF. DNA for the CDR3: TGTGCCACCAGTGATTTTAACGACTACGAGCAGTACTTC.

This clone was detected ten times or more. The chain has TRBV6-1 and TRBJ1-2; 7 bases fit TRBD1. Germline V gene lookup returns CDR1 MNHNS and CDR2 SASEGT. This CDR3 is built from 15 residues. J gave up 4 bases and V 5 bases, and 10 bases lay outside the gene matches. The CDR3 is CASSPPGQISYGYTF. As DNA, the CDR3 is TGTGCCAGCAGTCCCCCGGGACAGATTTCCTATGGCTACACCTTC.

This clone appeared many times. V and J are TRBV28 and TRBJ2-1; 7 bases are a match to TRBD2. Germline trimming cut 7 bases from V and 8 bases from J; bases unmatched to any gene: 14. Germline values: CDR1 MDHEN, CDR2 SYDVKM. This CDR3 has 15 residues. Written as DNA, the CDR3 is TGTGCCAGCACCCACCGGGACTACACCGGCCATGAGCAGTTCTTC. Its translation is CASTHRDYTGHEQFF.

This clone was picked up many times. The chain joins TRBV2 to TRBJ1-1; D uncertain. Germline-derived CDR1 and CDR2 are SNHLY and FYNNEI. Trimming removed 2 bases at V and 4 bases at J, with 11 bases between. The CDR3 spans 14 residues. The CDR3 bases are TGTGCCAGCAGTGAAATTGATGGTGTCACTGAAGCTTTCTTT. It yields the protein CASSEIDGVTEAFF. The full variable domain, with the rest looked up from reference TRBV2 and TRBJ1-1, is EPEVTQTPSHQVTQMGQEVILRCVPISNHLYFYWYRQILGQKVEFLVSFYNNEISEKSEIFDDQFSVERPDGSNFTLKIRSTKLEDSAMYFCASSEIDGVTEAFFGQGTRLTVV.

This clone was seen many times. The chain uses TRBV27 and TRBJ1-1; TRBD1 aligns across 8 bases. Germline V lookup: CDR1 MNHEY, CDR2 SMNVEV (reference sequence). Trimming removed 4 bases from V and 4 bases from J; junction bases left unmatched: 8. CDR3 length: 15 residues. The DNA for the CDR3 is TGTGCCAGCAGTTCCCCTCGACAGGGGACCACTGAAGCTTTCTTT. Its protein product is CASSSPRQGTTEAFF.

Comments on this clone: One junction end does not reproduce the germline sequence, and a read error may be involved. The chain carries TRBV28 and TRBJ2-7; D gene ambiguous. Germline CDR1 reads MDHEN; CDR2 reads SYDVKM. The CDR3 contains 11 residues. CDR3 nucleotide sequence: TGTGACAGCAGTCCAGCATACGAGCAGTACTTC. Translating gives CDSSPAYEQYF. Full variable domain (missing parts from reference TRBV28 and TRBJ2-7): DVKVTQSSRYLVKRTGEKVFLECVQDMDHENMFWYRQDPGLGLRLIYFSYDVKMKEKGDIPEGYSVSREKKERFSLILESASTNQTSMYLCDSSPAYEQYFGPGTRLTVT.

This chain links TRBV19 with TRBJ2-5; D not resolved. The CDR3 runs to 14 residues. V was shortened by 7 bases and J by 5 bases, with 17 bases between the two germline ends. Per germline, CDR1 LNHDA and CDR2 SQIVND (reference sequence). The CDR3 DNA reads TGTGCCAGTAAAATGACGGGCCCAATTGAGACCCAGTACTTC. Protein: CASKMTGPIETQYF.

This clone has at least ten counts. The chain couples TRBV6-1 to TRBJ2-7; weak D call: TRBD1 (6 bases). Trimming shortened V by 8 bases and J by 5 bases, and 19 bases separated the two germline ends. The germline V gene has CDR1 MNHNS and CDR2 SASEGT. The CDR3 runs 14 residues. The CDR3 is CASRRIQGMDEQYF. CDR3 DNA: TGTGCCAGCCGCCGCATCCAGGGGATGGACGAGCAGTACTTC.

This clone was seen at least ten times. This chain connects TRBV20-1 to TRBJ2-3, with no clear D. Germline CDR1 reads DFQATT; CDR2 reads SNEGSKA (reference sequence). Deletions cut 4 bases from V and 5 bases from J, with 10 bases between. CDR3 length equals 12 residues. The CDR3 bases are TGCAGTGCTACCCAGACCCGAGATACGCAGTATTTT. It encodes CSATQTRDTQYF.

By sample fraction, this clone is medium-sized. The rearrangement links TRBV6-5 to TRBJ2-7; TRBD1 or TRBD2 may be the D gene (5 bases each). Germline values: CDR1 MNHEY, CDR2 SVGAGI. Trimming removed 2 bases at V and 3 bases at J, with 20 bases between. The CDR3 has 17 residues. In nucleotides, the CDR3 is TGTGCCAGCAGTTACCCCGGGACCCTTTTTGGCCACTACGAGCAGTACTTC. Its translation is CASSYPGTLFGHYEQYF.

This clone was counted ten times or more. The V call is TRBV20-1, the J call TRBJ1-5; 7 bases are shared with TRBD1. This CDR3 has 13 amino acids. Germline assignment: CDR1 DFQATT and CDR2 SNEGSKA (reference sequence). Trimming cost V 0 bases and J 8 bases; bases outside gene matches: 4. CDR3 nucleotide sequence: TGCAGTGCTAGAGAGACAGGGTCTAAGCCCCAGCATTTT. The encoded protein is CSARETGSKPQHF.

This clone was recorded a few times. This may be a read error: a much more frequent sequence differs by one nucleotide. This chain uses TRBV29-1 with TRBJ2-2; no reliable D call. V was pared by 5 bases and J by 1 base, with 11 bases between. The CDR3 has 14 amino acids. The germline V gene encodes CDR1 SQVTM and CDR2 ANQGSEA. CDR3 sequence reads: CSVTSTVNTGELFF. CDR3 sequence (DNA): TGCAGCGTTACCTCGACCGTGAACACCGGGGAGCTGTTTTTT.

This clone was counted between two and nine times. The rearrangement joins TRBV6-1 to TRBJ2-7, with a weak D call TRBD1 (5 bases). The germline V and J ends were trimmed by 3 bases and 3 bases, with 12 bases remaining between them. Germline V lookup: CDR1 MNHNS, CDR2 SASEGT. The CDR3 has 14 amino acids. The CDR3 is CASSDFPQGYEQYF. The CDR3 DNA sequence: TGTGCCAGCAGTGATTTCCCCCAGGGCTACGAGCAGTACTTC.

In regard to this clone: Possible read error: a much larger clone is one base away. This sample includes further DNA sequences coding for the same CDR3. The V and J genes are TRBV7-7 and TRBJ2-3; D may be TRBD1 or TRBD2 (6 bases each). The CDR3 totals 15 residues. Germline V gene lookup returns CDR1 SSHAT and CDR2 FNYEAQ (reference sequence). CDR3 in DNA: TGTGCTAGCAGCTTAGTGGAGGGGGACGGGAATACTCAGTATTTT. Translating gives CASSLVEGDGNTQYF. The whole variable domain, filled in from reference TRBV7-7 and TRBJ2-3, reads GAGVSQSPRYKVTKRGQDVTLRCDPISSHATLYWYQQALGQGPEFLTYFNYEAQPDKSGLPSDRFSAERPEGSISTLTIQRTEQRDSAMYRCASSLVEGDGNTQYFGPGTRLTVL.

This clone was seen many times. The chain combines TRBV20-1 with TRBJ2-2, with TRBD1 identical over 7 bases. V lost 6 bases and J lost 5; bases outside the gene matches: 12. Germline V gene sequence: CDR1 DFQATT, CDR2 SNEGSKA (reference sequence). The CDR3 extends over 15 amino acids. The CDR3 sequence: CSAHRVGGPTGELFF. CDR3 DNA: TGCAGTGCGCACAGGGTAGGGGGCCCGACCGGGGAGCTGTTTTTT.

A few counts support this clone. V usage is TRBV24-1 and J usage is TRBJ2-1, with TRBD1 matching over 8 bases. The J segment lost 3 bases and the V segment lost 4 bases, leaving 4 bases of the junction unmatched. This CDR3 is 15 amino acids long. Germline V gene sequence: CDR1 KGHDR, CDR2 SFDVKD. The chain's CDR3 is CATSDPGQDYNEQFF. CDR3 DNA sequence: TGTGCCACCAGTGACCCGGGACAGGACTACAATGAGCAGTTCTTC.

At least ten counts were recorded for this clone. The chain links TRBV6-1 to TRBJ2-4, with D unresolved. Germline CDR1 is MNHNS and CDR2 is SASEGT. The CDR3 totals 14 residues. Trimming removed 2 bases at V and 8 bases at J, with 13 bases between. This CDR3 is CASSELQEMDIQYF. The CDR3 DNA is TGTGCCAGCAGTGAACTTCAGGAGATGGACATTCAGTACTTC.

The CDR3 spells CASRVPTTNTGELFF. The CDR3 DNA is TGTGCCAGCAGAGTACCGACGACTAACACCGGGGAGCTGTTTTTT. The rearrangement joins TRBV2 to TRBJ2-2; no clear D. Germline CDR1 SNHLY, CDR2 FYNNEI. CDR3 length: 15 amino acids. V shed 6 bases and J shed 2 bases, with 13 bases lying between them. Variable domain in full (rest from reference TRBV2 and TRBJ2-2): EPEVTQTPSHQVTQMGQEVILRCVPISNHLYFYWYRQILGQKVEFLVSFYNNEISEKSEIFDDQFSVERPDGSNFTLKIRSTKLEDSAMYFCASRVPTTNTGELFFGEGSRLTVL.

The table lists this clone with many counts. V and J are TRBV12-3 or TRBV12-4 and TRBJ1-2; unclear D gene. Trimming took 5 bases from V and 4 from J, leaving 14 bases between them. The CDR3 sequence is 14 residues long. CDR3 DNA: TGTGCCAGCAGTCTCCAAGGTTCGACCTATGGCTACACCTTC. Translation gives CASSLQGSTYGYTF.

This chain joins TRBV5-4 and TRBJ2-1; 11 bases line up with TRBD1. Germline V gives CDR1 SGHNT, CDR2 YYREEE (reference sequence). V lost 1 base to trimming and J lost 5 bases; unmatched junction nucleotides: 2. CDR3 length: 15 residues. The DNA of the CDR3 is TGTGCCAGCAGCTTGACGGGACAGGGGGACAATGAGCAGTTCTTC. Amino acid sequence: CASSLTGQGDNEQFF. The variable domain in full, completed from reference TRBV5-4 and TRBJ2-1, reads ETGVTQSPTHLIKTRGQQVTLRCSSQSGHNTVSWYQQALGQGPQFIFQYYREEENGRGNFPPRFSGLQFPNYSSELNVNALELDDSALYLCASSLTGQGDNEQFFGPGTRLTVL.

This clone turned up a few times. A much larger clone lies a single base off, so this may be a read error. This rearrangement joins TRBV20-1 to TRBJ1-5; D is possibly TRBD1 (6 bases). This CDR3 spans 14 amino acids. V was clipped by 0 bases and J by 4 bases, with 10 bases between them. In germline, CDR1 is DFQATT, CDR2 SNEGSKA (reference sequence). This chain's CDR3 is CSAREQGDNQPQHF. DNA for the CDR3: TGCAGTGCTAGAGAACAGGGAGATAATCAGCCCCAGCATTTT.

This clone was found many times. The chain is built from TRBV7-3 and TRBJ2-3; TRBD2 matches at 12 bases. Per the germline V gene, CDR1 is SGHTA and CDR2 is FQGTGA. The CDR3 sequence is 20 residues long. V lost 1 base to trimming and J lost 4 bases; unmatched junction nucleotides: 15. The CDR3 protein is CASSLREALGTSGLSDTQYF. CDR3 nucleotide sequence: TGTGCCAGCAGCTTAAGGGAGGCCTTGGGGACTAGCGGGTTATCAGATACGCAGTATTTT.

The sample holds many counts of this clone. The chain couples TRBV7-9 to TRBJ2-1; no clear D gene. This CDR3 is built from 16 residues. Germline loops: CDR1 SEHNR, CDR2 FQNEAQ (reference sequence). V dropped 5 bases and J dropped 0 bases, with 14 bases sitting between them. CDR3 amino acids: CASSPVGSLSYNEQFF. The CDR3 nucleotides are TGTGCCAGCAGCCCCGTTGGTAGCCTCTCCTACAATGAGCAGTTCTTC.

This clone was recorded at least ten times. CDR3 loop: CASSFPLLSGNTIYF. Here the CDR3 DNA reads TGTGCCAGCAGCTTTCCCCTTCTCTCTGGAAACACCATATATTTT. The genes are TRBV11-2 and TRBJ1-3; D gene ambiguous. Trimming took off 3 bases at V and 0 bases at J, with 9 bases between the two ends. CDR1 SGHAT and CDR2 FQNNGV come from the germline V gene. This CDR3 spans 15 amino acids. The whole variable domain, remainder taken from reference TRBV11-2 and TRBJ1-3, is EAGVAQSPRYKIIEKRQSVAFWCNPISGHATLYWYQQILGQGPKLLIQFQNNGVVDDSQLPKDRFSAERLKGVDSTLKIQPAKLEDSAVYLCASSFPLLSGNTIYFGEGSWLTVV.

In the case of this clone: The junction differs from germline at one of its ends, possibly a read error. The chain uses TRBV20-1 and TRBJ2-7; D not certain. This CDR3 has 12 residues. Germline loops: CDR1 DFQATT, CDR2 SNEGSKA (reference sequence). The chain's CDR3 is CSAIPREYEQHF. For the CDR3, the DNA is TGCAGTGCTATACCTCGAGAGTACGAGCAGCACTTC.